This T cell receptor (beta chain) was retrieved from a study of T cells in localized non-small cell lung cancer. Findings of the study overall: Multi-region tumor sequencing was not done, so intratumor heterogeneity could not be excluded.

The CDR3 is 13 residues long. Between the trimmed V and J ends, which lost 6 bases and 5 bases, there was a span of 8 bases. The germline CDR1 and CDR2 sequences are MNHNS and SASEGT. Profiling relied on immunoSEQ multiplex PCR, and the TCRdb table lists in-frame clones only, not all of them. The data show around 100,000 clones, roughly 89% seen once. Points on this clone: Its antigen is as yet unknown.

The origin of this receptor is a man between 40 and 69 years old with stage I squamous cell lung carcinoma. Source: peripheral blood, taken before any cancer treatment. The chain has TRBV6-1 and TRBJ1-6; no firm D call. The CDR3 nucleotides are TGTGCCAGCAGGCGGGAAAATAATTCACCCCTCCACTTT. Translated: CASRRENNSPLHF.